The clone carrying this TCR beta chain has at least ten counts. Its specificity is unknown. A J-beta primer mix and a sample-barcoded 5' primer were used in a second PCR of about 7 to 12 cycles. Each cDNA molecule received a tag from a template-switch adaptor that had 12 random nucleotides. In TCRdb, the 5' RACE reads were re-called with MiXCR into one record per CDR3 protein. This table has approximately 1.5 million distinct CDR3 sequences, 40% to 45% appearing once. This sample is part of a study of blood T cells in healthy people across ages. General study findings and limits: Observed TCR beta diversity showed a strong correlation with the percentage of naive T cells as measured by flow cytometry. Changes seen in expanded clonotypes were possibly confounded by donor CMV status left unknown. Considered underestimates were the diversity estimates obtained from one million T cells.

Material for sequencing was blood. The sequence derives from a woman aged 18-29 years in good health.

The CDR3 spells CASSYGQGAGGYTF. The DNA of the CDR3 is TGTGCCAGCAGTTACGGTCAGGGGGCCGGCGGCTACACCTTC. V and J are TRBV6-5 and TRBJ1-2, with 8 positions matching TRBD1. V trimming: 2 bases; J trimming: 8 bases; junction bases outside the gene matches: 7. The CDR3 consists of 14 residues. Looked up from germline, CDR1 is MNHEY and CDR2 is SVGAGI.